A single sample gave rise to the 32 T cell receptor beta chains below, sequenced in a study of T cell responses to AZD1222 COVID-19 vaccine. Generated by immunoSEQ multiplex PCR, the TCRdb table keeps only in-frame clones and is missing some. In the table there are around 100,000 clones, 91% of which are singletons. Sequences were derived from peripheral blood, sampled on day 0 of AZD1222 vaccination. The receptors were gathered from an adult in good health.

The chain employs TRBV18 and TRBJ2-3; D perhaps matches TRBD2 (6 bases). Germline V gene lookup returns CDR1 KGHSH and CDR2 LQKENI. V lost 0 bases, J lost 4 bases, and 17 bases lay in between. This CDR3 contains 17 residues. CDR3 loop: CASSPPYGGTQPDTQYF. The CDR3 DNA follows: TGTGCCAGCTCACCACCGTATGGCGGGACCCAGCCAGATACGCAGTATTTT. Based on the CDR3 plus reference TRBV18 and TRBJ2-3, the full variable domain is NAGVMQNPRHLVRRRGQEARLRCSPMKGHSHVYWYRQLPEEGLKFMVYLQKENIIDESGMPKERFSAEFPKEGPSILRIQQVVRGDSAAYFCASSPPYGGTQPDTQYFGPGTRLTVL.

This rearrangement joins TRBV19 to TRBJ1-3; D gene unclear. CDR3 length: 12 amino acids. CDR1 and CDR2 (germline): LNHDA, SQIVND (reference sequence). Trimming removed 11 bases at V and 0 bases at J, with 8 bases between. Here the CDR3 DNA reads TGTGCCGCCCAGAGCTCTGGAAACACCATATATTTT. As protein: CAAQSSGNTIYF.

V gene TRBV25-1 combines with J gene TRBJ2-7; TRBD2 agrees at 12 bases. Germline V gene data show CDR1 as MGHDK and CDR2 as SYGVNS. This CDR3 has 16 amino acids. V was pared by 6 bases and J by 3 bases, with 9 bases of the junction left unmatched. The CDR3 DNA follows: TGTGCCAGCAGCTTGACTAGCGGGGGACACCACTACGAGCAGTACTTC. Translated: CASSLTSGGHHYEQYF.

This chain connects TRBV28 to TRBJ2-5; D unclear. Trimming cost V 5 bases and J 1 base, with 11 bases left between them. Germline CDR1 and CDR2: MDHEN and SYDVKM. The CDR3 is 14 residues long. The CDR3: CASSGPHSQETQYF. CDR3 nucleotides: TGTGCCAGCAGTGGCCCCCACAGCCAAGAGACCCAGTACTTC.

This chain joins TRBV5-4 and TRBJ2-7; possibly TRBD2 for D (5 bases). V lost 0 bases, J lost 2 bases, and 9 bases lay in between. The germline V gene encodes CDR1 SGHNT and CDR2 YYREEE (reference sequence). The CDR3 has 14 residues. This CDR3 is CASSLDWGAYEQYF. Written as DNA, the CDR3 is TGTGCCAGCAGCTTGGATTGGGGAGCCTACGAGCAGTACTTC.

The chain couples TRBV3-1 (or the pseudogene TRBV3-2) to TRBJ2-5; a possible D gene is TRBD1 (5 bases). Per the germline V gene, CDR1 is LGHDT and CDR2 is YNNKEL (reference sequence). There are 13 residues in the CDR3. V was clipped by 1 base and J by 7 bases, with 10 bases between them. CDR3 nucleotides: TGTGCCAGCAGCCAAGTATCCCAGGGGACCCAGTACTTC. Amino acids: CASSQVSQGTQYF.

The V call is TRBV4-2, the J call TRBJ1-1; D possibly corresponds to TRBD1 (5 bases). Germline CDR1 reads LGHNA; CDR2 reads YNFKEQ. This CDR3 contains 15 residues. The V end was cut by 4 bases, the J end by 3 bases, with 15 bases between. DNA of the CDR3: TGTGCCAGCAGCCCCCTTGCAGGGAGGGACACTGAAGCTTTCTTT. Amino acid sequence: CASSPLAGRDTEAFF.

The chain is built from TRBV6-6 and TRBJ2-7; 12 bases fit TRBD2. Germline V gene lookup returns CDR1 MNHNY and CDR2 SVGAGI (reference sequence). The CDR3 covers 14 residues. After removal of 6 bases from V and 3 bases from J, the junction contained 3 bases not matched to a gene. The CDR3: CASRPTSGSYEQYF. The CDR3 DNA reads as TGTGCCAGCAGACCGACTAGCGGGAGCTACGAGCAGTACTTC.

The CDR3 DNA reads as TGTGCCAGTAAGAAAGAAGGGACAATCTATGGCTACACCTTC. Residues: CASKKEGTIYGYTF. V gene TRBV19 combines with J gene TRBJ1-2; D perhaps matches TRBD1 (6 bases). Germline CDR1 reads LNHDA; CDR2 reads SQIVND (reference sequence). CDR3 size: 14 residues. V lost 7 bases, J lost 4 bases, and 16 bases lay in between.

J is TRBJ2-2 and V is TRBV12-3 or TRBV12-4; no clear D. V was cut by 6 bases and J by 6 bases, with 8 bases left in between. The CDR3 runs 12 residues. The CDR3 loop is CASSLGAGELFF. CDR3 sequence (DNA): TGTGCCAGCAGCCTTGGGGCCGGGGAGCTGTTTTTT.

V gene TRBV27 combines with J gene TRBJ2-7, with 9 nucleotides matching TRBD1. V shed 9 bases and J 2 bases; nucleotides not matched to a gene: 5. The CDR3 length is 13 residues. In germline, CDR1 is MNHEY, CDR2 SMNVEV (reference sequence). CDR3 DNA: TGTGCCAGTCGACAGGGGGTCGCCTACGAGCAGTACTTC. Translation: CASRQGVAYEQYF.

The chain recombines TRBV3-1 (or the pseudogene TRBV3-2) with TRBJ1-1; D remains unclear. CDR3 length: 14 amino acids. V lost 4 bases, J lost 1 base, and 10 bases lay in between. Germline lookup yields CDR1 LGHDT and CDR2 YNNKEL (reference sequence). In DNA form, the CDR3 reads TGTGCCAGCAGCCGAAATACACCGAACACTGAAGCTTTCTTT. Encoded protein: CASSRNTPNTEAFF.

The genes are TRBV7-2 and TRBJ2-1; 13 bases line up with TRBD2. CDR1 SGHTA and CDR2 FQGNSA come from the germline V gene. The CDR3 is 16 amino acids. Unmatched junction bases numbered 13, after V lost 8 bases and J lost 9 bases. CDR3 sequence reads: CASSPRTSGSGSEQFF. CDR3 coding DNA: TGTGCCAGCTCGCCCCGGACTAGCGGGAGTGGCAGTGAGCAGTTCTTC.

The V gene is TRBV10-1, the J gene TRBJ2-3, with 7 bases lining up with TRBD2. The V gene's germline CDR1 is WNHNN and CDR2 SYGVQD (reference sequence). With 4 bases clipped from V and 3 bases from J, the junction kept 10 bases outside the gene matches. The length of the CDR3 is 16 residues. The CDR3, as DNA: TGCGCCAGCAGTGGCCGCCTGGGAGGGGCGACAGATACGCAGTATTTT. Its protein product is CASSGRLGGATDTQYF.

The chain has TRBV5-1 and TRBJ1-3; D not resolved. Per germline, CDR1 SGHRS and CDR2 YFSETQ. This CDR3 region has 13 residues. The V gene lost 4 bases and the J gene lost 4 bases, with 9 bases spanning the gap. CDR3 protein: CASSPSEGNTIYF. CDR3 DNA: TGCGCCAGCAGCCCCTCCGAGGGAAACACCATATATTTT.

This clone was counted a few times. The rearrangement uses TRBV2 and TRBJ1-1; possibly TRBD1 for D (6 bases). Trimming removed 1 base at V and 5 bases at J, with 14 bases between. The CDR3 runs 15 residues. Germline V lookup: CDR1 SNHLY, CDR2 FYNNEI. Here the CDR3 reads CASSEETGMGTEAFF. The CDR3, as DNA: TGTGCCAGCAGTGAAGAAACAGGGATGGGAACTGAAGCTTTCTTT.

The V and J genes are TRBV7-2 and TRBJ1-2; D uncertain. Trimming took 1 base from V and 4 from J, leaving 10 bases between them. The CDR3 sequence is 14 residues long. Per germline, CDR1 SGHTA and CDR2 FQGNSA. The CDR3 sequence is CASSLGGRFYGYTF. Written as DNA, the CDR3 is TGTGCCAGCAGCTTAGGAGGACGCTTCTATGGCTACACCTTC.

The chain is built from TRBV7-3 and TRBJ2-2; 14 bases agree with TRBD2. V shed 4 bases, J shed 6 bases, and the junction held 1 base outside the gene matches. Germline CDR1 reads SGHTA; CDR2 reads FQGTGA. This CDR3 has 15 amino acids. This CDR3 is CASSSGLAGAGELFF. In DNA form, the CDR3 reads TGTGCCAGCAGCTCGGGACTAGCGGGGGCCGGGGAGCTGTTTTTT.

This chain joins TRBV18 and TRBJ1-1; D uncertain. This CDR3 is 14 amino acids long. The V gene lost 2 bases and the J gene lost 0 bases, with 7 bases spanning the gap. Germline CDR1 reads KGHSH; CDR2 reads LQKENI. CDR3 loop: CASSPKGLNTEAFF. Written as DNA, the CDR3 is TGTGCCAGCTCACCAAAGGGATTGAACACTGAAGCTTTCTTT.

The rearrangement uses TRBV18 and TRBJ2-1, with D maybe TRBD1 (6 bases). V lost 8 bases, J lost 0 bases, and 20 bases lay in between. The CDR3 spans 17 residues. CDR1 is KGHSH and CDR2 is LQKENI in the germline V gene. The CDR3 loop is CASRGGRGGSSYNEQFF. CDR3 nucleotides: TGTGCCAGCCGAGGGGGTCGTGGTGGGAGCTCCTACAATGAGCAGTTCTTC.

This chain uses TRBV24-1 with TRBJ2-6, with 7 bases identical to TRBD2. V lost 12 bases to trimming and J lost 3 bases; unmatched junction nucleotides: 4. CDR1 and CDR2 from the germline V gene are KGHDR and SFDVKD. The CDR3 is 13 amino acids. The CDR3 nucleotides read TGTGCCGCTCAGCGGGGTGGGGCCAACGTCCTGACTTTC. Protein: CAAQRGGANVLTF.

The genes are TRBV7-2 and TRBJ1-5; weak D call: TRBD1 (5 bases). This CDR3 is built from 15 residues. The V gene's germline CDR1 is SGHTA and CDR2 FQGNSA. V lost 5 bases to trimming and J lost 6 bases, with 17 bases between them. CDR3 DNA: TGTGCCAGCAGCCCTCAAATGGGGGACGGTCAGCCCCAGCATTTT. Protein: CASSPQMGDGQPQHF.

This chain joins TRBV30 and TRBJ1-5; D uncertain. This CDR3 has 14 residues. V lost 2 bases to trimming and J lost 5 bases, with 13 bases between them. Germline CDR1 is GTSNPN and CDR2 is SVGIG (reference sequence). CDR3 in DNA: TGTGCCTGGAGTCTTAATGAAGGCTATCAGCCCCAGCATTTT. This sequence encodes CAWSLNEGYQPQHF.

This clone occurred once. The chain joins TRBV20-1 to TRBJ2-1; no firm D call. The CDR3 covers 10 residues. CDR1 and CDR2 from the germline V gene are DFQATT and SNEGSKA (reference sequence). V lost 5 bases and J 7 bases, leaving 6 bases between the germline ends. As DNA, the CDR3 is TGCAGTGCTCTCCGGAATGAGCAGTTCTTC. The encoded protein is CSALRNEQFF.

The chain joins TRBV5-8 to TRBJ1-1, with unresolved D. The CDR3 runs to 15 residues. Germline loops: CDR1 SGHTS, CDR2 YDEGEE. V was trimmed by 4 bases and J by 4 bases, leaving 17 bases between them. The CDR3 protein is CASSATIQFTTEAFF. CDR3 coding DNA: TGTGCCAGCAGCGCTACAATCCAGTTCACCACTGAAGCTTTCTTT.

The gene calls are TRBV7-9 and TRBJ2-5; D gene unclear. Germline loops: CDR1 SEHNR, CDR2 FQNEAQ (reference sequence). This CDR3 is 15 amino acids long. Trimming took off 2 bases at V and 4 bases at J, with 14 bases between the two ends. The CDR3 sequence: CASSLFRRVGETQYF. The CDR3, as DNA: TGTGCCAGCAGCTTATTTCGACGAGTAGGAGAGACCCAGTACTTC.

V usage is TRBV7-2 and J usage is TRBJ1-1, with 10 bases lining up with TRBD1. With 3 bases clipped from V and 1 base from J, the junction kept 2 bases outside the gene matches. Germline V lookup: CDR1 SGHTA, CDR2 FQGNSA. This CDR3 has 15 amino acids. CDR3 nucleotide sequence: TGTGCCAGCAGCTTGCGGGACAGGGGGAACACTGAAGCTTTCTTT. Its translation is CASSLRDRGNTEAFF.

This chain uses TRBV19 with TRBJ1-2; TRBD1 aligns across 8 bases. V lost 5 bases and J lost 8; bases outside the gene matches: 19. The CDR3 is 17 residues long. In germline, CDR1 is LNHDA, CDR2 SQIVND (reference sequence). CDR3 residues: CASSPSRGTGAEAGYTF. For the CDR3, the DNA is TGTGCCAGTAGTCCAAGCCGGGGGACAGGAGCCGAGGCGGGCTACACCTTC.

J is TRBJ2-5 and V is TRBV7-3; the match to TRBD2 covers 7 bases. The CDR3 runs to 15 residues. J gave up 4 bases and V 5 bases, and 10 bases lay outside the gene matches. CDR1 and CDR2 (germline): SGHTA, FQGTGA. The CDR3 region is CASSPSGGTLETQYF. The CDR3 DNA sequence: TGTGCCAGCAGCCCCTCCGGGGGGACTCTAGAGACCCAGTACTTC.

The chain employs TRBV14 and TRBJ2-7, with D tentatively TRBD1 (5 bases). Germline V gene sequence: CDR1 SGHDN, CDR2 FVKESK. Trimming pared 3 bases from V and 6 bases from J, leaving 9 bases between. This CDR3 is 12 amino acids long. CDR3 DNA: TGTGCCAGCAGCCAGCAGGGAATCGAGCAGTACTTC. It is translated as CASSQQGIEQYF.

The genes are TRBV2 and TRBJ2-7; the D is unclear. The germline V gene has CDR1 SNHLY and CDR2 FYNNEI. This CDR3 has 12 residues. The V gene lost 3 bases and the J gene lost 4 bases, with 7 bases spanning the gap. The CDR3 nucleotides are TGTGCCAGCAGTGATATCGGGTACGAGCAGTACTTC. Residues: CASSDIGYEQYF.

The V and J genes are TRBV11-2 and TRBJ1-1; 7 bases fit TRBD1. The junction had 17 bases not matched to a gene; V was cut back by 6 bases and J by 7 bases. The CDR3 runs 16 residues. Germline V gives CDR1 SGHAT, CDR2 FQNNGV. The CDR3 DNA follows: TGTGCCAGCAGACACCCCGGCAGGGGGGCGAGGTTTGAAGCTTTCTTT. Encoded protein: CASRHPGRGARFEAFF.